This T cell receptor (beta chain) emerged from a study of cytomegalovirus exposure and HLA in healthy donors. V lost 3 bases and J 2 bases, leaving 2 bases between the germline ends. There are 11 residues in the CDR3. Germline CDR1 reads SGHRS; CDR2 reads YFSETQ. The data were produced by immunoSEQ multiplex PCR, yet TCRdb's version contains in-frame clones alone and is incomplete. Seen here are 150,000 to 200,000 clones, around four fifths observed once, and the top ten hold around 2%. The TCR was taken from a man aged 25-45 years in good health and CMV-seropositive. The chain couples TRBV5-1 to TRBJ1-2; D remains ambiguous. Material: PBMCs. The CDR3 DNA reads TGCGCCAGCAGCTCAAACTATGGCTACACCTTC. It codes for CASSSNYGYTF.